The 15 T cell receptor beta chains below were found in one sample sequenced in a study of cytomegalovirus exposure and HLA in healthy donors (dated by TCRdb to 2016 to 2017). Library construction relied on the immunoSEQ multiplex PCR assay. TCRdb retrieved this table from immuneACCESS and kept in-frame rearrangements only. Not all clones are present; in checked studies, unresolved V genes account for under half, and no reason is known for the remainder. This sample comprises roughly 100,000 clones, 88% of them detected only once. The ten largest clonotypes hold less than 2% of the sample. Source material: PBMCs. The receptors here all came from a young woman in good health and CMV-seropositive.

Points on this clone: The sample holds other DNA sequences that translate to the same CDR3. The chain has TRBV18 and TRBJ2-7, with TRBD1 matching over 7 bases. This CDR3 is built from 14 residues. Germline trimming cut 2 bases from V and 3 bases from J; bases unmatched to any gene: 4. Germline loops: CDR1 KGHSH, CDR2 LQKENI. DNA for the CDR3: TGTGCCAGCTCACCAAGGCAGGGGGTCTACGAGCAGTACGTC. This translates into CASSPRQGVYEQYV.

As for this clone: At one of its ends the junction is not consistent with the germline gene, which may arise from a read error. The genes are TRBV4-1 and TRBJ1-2; 9 bases fit TRBD1. Germline loops: CDR1 MGHRA, CDR2 YSYEKL. The CDR3 extends over 15 amino acids. The CDR3 coding sequence is TGCGCCAGCAGCCAGAACGTAGAGGACAGGGGTAGAAGCCACTTC. This codes for CASSQNVEDRGRSHF.

The V call is TRBV18, the J call TRBJ1-2, with 7 nucleotides matching TRBD1. V trimming: 2 bases; J trimming: 2 bases; junction bases outside the gene matches: 8. The CDR3 is 16 amino acids. Germline values: CDR1 KGHSH, CDR2 LQKENI. The CDR3 loop reads CASSPTGTEGNYGYTF. The CDR3 DNA reads as TGTGCCAGCTCACCAACTGGGACAGAGGGGAACTATGGCTACACCTTC. Combining the CDR3 with reference TRBV18 and TRBJ1-2 gives the whole variable domain NAGVMQNPRHLVRRRGQEARLRCSPMKGHSHVYWYRQLPEEGLKFMVYLQKENIIDESGMPKERFSAEFPKEGPSILRIQQVVRGDSAAYFCASSPTGTEGNYGYTFGSGTRLTVV.

In this sample, this clone turned up once. This rearrangement joins TRBV28 to TRBJ2-5, with 10 bases aligning to TRBD2. Germline V gene sequence: CDR1 MDHEN, CDR2 SYDVKM. V was clipped by 6 bases and J by 3 bases; unmatched bases: 10. The CDR3 spans 16 residues. The CDR3 nucleotides read TGTGCCAGCAGCGGGGTTCTAGCGGGGGCCGAAGAGACCCAGTACTTC. This sequence encodes CASSGVLAGAEETQYF.

V usage is TRBV9 and J usage is TRBJ2-5; maybe TRBD1 (6 bases). The CDR3 length is 15 residues. The V gene lost 3 bases and the J gene lost 3 bases, with 15 bases spanning the gap. Germline CDR1 and CDR2: SGDLS and YYNGEE. Here the CDR3 reads CASSASGTHKETQYF. CDR3 nucleotides: TGTGCCAGCAGCGCTTCCGGGACACATAAAGAGACCCAGTACTTC.

The V call is TRBV5-4, the J call TRBJ2-7; 9 positions agree with TRBD1. With 4 bases clipped from V and 1 base from J, the junction kept 9 bases outside the gene matches. This CDR3 is built from 16 residues. Germline V lookup: CDR1 SGHNT, CDR2 YYREEE (reference sequence). CDR3 sequence reads: CASSPTKGTGSYEQYF. CDR3 DNA sequence: TGTGCCAGCAGCCCAACCAAGGGGACAGGGTCCTACGAGCAGTACTTC. The variable domain in full, with the rest retrieved from reference TRBV5-4 and TRBJ2-7, is ETGVTQSPTHLIKTRGQQVTLRCSSQSGHNTVSWYQQALGQGPQFIFQYYREEENGRGNFPPRFSGLQFPNYSSELNVNALELDDSALYLCASSPTKGTGSYEQYFGPGTRLTVT.

The chain combines TRBV29-1 with TRBJ1-3; the D is unclear. The CDR3 runs to 12 residues. V gave up 6 bases and J gave up 2 bases, with 8 bases separating them. The V gene's germline CDR1 is SQVTM and CDR2 ANQGSEA. The CDR3 is CSVVPTGNTIYF. CDR3 nucleotides: TGCAGCGTCGTCCCTACTGGAAACACCATATATTTT.

The chain employs TRBV11-2 and TRBJ1-3; D remains ambiguous. V lost 5 bases to trimming and J lost 0 bases, with 17 bases between them. CDR1 is SGHAT and CDR2 is FQNNGV in the germline V gene. The CDR3 is 17 residues long. The CDR3 DNA reads as TGTGCCAGCAGCCCTCGTCGGAACAGTCGCTCTGGAAACACCATATATTTT. It codes for CASSPRRNSRSGNTIYF. The whole variable domain, filled in from reference TRBV11-2 and TRBJ1-3, reads EAGVAQSPRYKIIEKRQSVAFWCNPISGHATLYWYQQILGQGPKLLIQFQNNGVVDDSQLPKDRFSAERLKGVDSTLKIQPAKLEDSAVYLCASSPRRNSRSGNTIYFGEGSWLTVV.

The V call is TRBV2, the J call TRBJ1-4, with D maybe TRBD1 (5 bases). V lost 5 bases and J lost 8, with 15 bases in between. The CDR3 has 14 amino acids. Looked up from germline, CDR1 is SNHLY and CDR2 is FYNNEI. CDR3: CASSPGGGREKLFF. DNA for the CDR3: TGTGCCAGCAGTCCTGGCGGGGGGAGGGAAAAACTGTTTTTT.

This clone was picked up a small number of times. The chain joins TRBV11-2 to TRBJ2-7; D is perhaps TRBD1 (6 bases). Germline lookup yields CDR1 SGHAT and CDR2 FQNNGV. V lost 8 bases to trimming and J lost 9 bases, with 14 bases between them. CDR3 length: 11 residues. This CDR3 reads CASGPAGVQYV. As DNA, the CDR3 is TGTGCCAGCGGCCCTGCAGGGGTGCAGTACGTC.

This chain joins TRBV5-4 and TRBJ2-7; 9 nucleotides match TRBD1. CDR3 length: 14 amino acids. CDR1 is SGHNT, CDR2 YYREEE, per germline (reference sequence). The V and J ends lost 4 bases and 4 bases, in that order; junction bases with no gene match: 6. The CDR3 DNA reads as TGTGCCAGCAGCCCCGGGACAGGGTCATACGAGCAGTACTTC. Its translation is CASSPGTGSYEQYF. The complete variable domain, with remaining parts taken from reference TRBV5-4 and TRBJ2-7, reads ETGVTQSPTHLIKTRGQQVTLRCSSQSGHNTVSWYQQALGQGPQFIFQYYREEENGRGNFPPRFSGLQFPNYSSELNVNALELDDSALYLCASSPGTGSYEQYFGPGTRLTVT.

The chain has TRBV19 and TRBJ1-5, with a possible D match to TRBD1 (5 bases). Germline assignment: CDR1 LNHDA and CDR2 SQIVND (reference sequence). The germline V and J ends were trimmed by 10 bases and 4 bases, with 17 bases remaining between them. This CDR3 region has 14 residues. The CDR3 region is CATHLGGSNQPQHF. CDR3 DNA: TGTGCCACTCACTTGGGGGGGTCTAATCAGCCCCAGCATTTT.

The chain is built from TRBV5-1 and TRBJ1-1; possibly TRBD1 for D (5 bases). Trimming took off 2 bases at V and 4 bases at J, with 15 bases between the two ends. Per the germline V gene, CDR1 is SGHRS and CDR2 is YFSETQ. The CDR3 is made up of 15 amino acids. Here the CDR3 reads CASSFRGSKGTEAFF. CDR3 nucleotide sequence: TGCGCCAGCAGCTTTCGGGGGAGCAAGGGCACTGAAGCTTTCTTT.

The chain combines TRBV5-4 with TRBJ2-3, with 8 nucleotides matching TRBD1. The CDR3 runs 15 residues. The V segment lost 1 base and the J segment 3 bases; nucleotides outside the gene matches: 4. Germline assignment: CDR1 SGHNT and CDR2 YYREEE (reference sequence). The CDR3 DNA reads TGTGCCAGCAGCTTGCCCGGACAGGGAACAGATACGCAGTATTTT. Protein product: CASSLPGQGTDTQYF.

J is TRBJ1-6 and V is TRBV7-8; D perhaps matches TRBD1 (6 bases). This CDR3 spans 16 amino acids. Germline-derived CDR1 and CDR2 are SGHVS and FQNEAQ. V was shortened by 4 bases and J by 6 bases, with 16 bases between the two germline ends. The CDR3 DNA reads as TGTGCCAGCAGCTCCTACGGGGCAGGGGTTAATTCACCCCTCCACTTT. This gives the protein CASSSYGAGVNSPLHF.